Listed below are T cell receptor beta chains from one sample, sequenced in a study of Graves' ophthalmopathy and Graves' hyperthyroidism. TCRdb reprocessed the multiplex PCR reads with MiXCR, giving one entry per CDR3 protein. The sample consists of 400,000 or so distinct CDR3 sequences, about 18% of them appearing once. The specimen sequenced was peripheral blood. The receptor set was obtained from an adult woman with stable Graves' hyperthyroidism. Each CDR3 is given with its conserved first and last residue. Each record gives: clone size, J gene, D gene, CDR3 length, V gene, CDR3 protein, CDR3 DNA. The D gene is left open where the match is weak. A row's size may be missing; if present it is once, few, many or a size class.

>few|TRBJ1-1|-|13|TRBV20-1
CSAIDPRGTEAFF
TGCAGTGCCATCGACCCAAGGGGCACTGAAGCTTTCTTT
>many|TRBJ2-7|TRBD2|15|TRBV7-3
CASSLSGLGGNEQYF
TGTGCCAGCAGCTTATCCGGGTTGGGGGGGAACGAGCAGTACTTC
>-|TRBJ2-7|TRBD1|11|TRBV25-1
CASRDSSEQYF
TGTGCCAGCCGGGACAGCTCCGAGCAGTACTTC
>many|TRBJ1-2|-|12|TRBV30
CALPRDLNGYTF
TGTGCCTTGCCCCGGGATTTGAATGGCTACACCTTC
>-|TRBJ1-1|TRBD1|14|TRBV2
CASKYRGMYSEAFF
TGTGCCAGCAAATACAGGGGAATGTACTCTGAAGCTTTCTTT
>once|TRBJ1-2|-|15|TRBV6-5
CASSYSQGPHYGYTF
TGTGCCAGCAGTTACTCTCAGGGTCCCCACTATGGCTACACCTTC
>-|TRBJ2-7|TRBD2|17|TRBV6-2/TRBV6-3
CASSSPPTLADSYEQYF
TGTGCCAGCAGTTCACCTCCAACTCTAGCGGACTCCTACGAGCAGTACTTC
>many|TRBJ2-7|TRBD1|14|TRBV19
CASSADRGQFEQYF
TGTGCCAGTAGTGCGGACAGGGGGCAATTCGAGCAGTACTTC
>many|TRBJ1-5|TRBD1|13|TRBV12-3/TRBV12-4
CASRGQFNQPQHF
TGTGCCAGCAGGGGACAGTTCAATCAGCCCCAGCATTTT
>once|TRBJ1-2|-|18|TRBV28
CASSLRFPRRRANYGYIF
TGTGCTAGCAGTTTAAGGTTCCCTCGACGGAGAGCTAACTATGGCTACATCTTC
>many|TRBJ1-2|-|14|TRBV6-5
CASSYAAGSYGYTF
TGTGCCAGCAGTTACGCGGCGGGCAGCTATGGCTACACCTTC
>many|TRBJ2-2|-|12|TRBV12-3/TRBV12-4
CASSRQSGELFF
TGTGCCAGCAGCCGCCAATCCGGGGAGCTGTTTTTT
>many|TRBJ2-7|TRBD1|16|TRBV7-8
CASSSLRTGAIHEQYF
TGTGCCAGCAGCTCCCTTCGGACAGGGGCGATCCACGAGCAGTACTTC
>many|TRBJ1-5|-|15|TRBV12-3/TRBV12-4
CASSLRGGSSQPQHF
TGTGCCAGCAGTCTTCGGGGCGGGAGCAGCCAGCCCCAGCATTTT
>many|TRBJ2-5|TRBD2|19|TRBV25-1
CASSFRQDRTSGKQETQYF
TGTGCCAGCAGCTTTAGACAGGACCGGACTAGCGGGAAACAAGAGACCCAGTACTTC
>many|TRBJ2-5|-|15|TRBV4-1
CASSQVGGGGETQYF
TGCGCCAGCAGCCAAGTAGGGGGAGGAGGGGAGACCCAGTACTTC
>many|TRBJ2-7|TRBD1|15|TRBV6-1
CASSRGTELSYEQYF
TGTGCCAGCAGTAGGGGGACAGAACTATCCTACGAGCAGTACTTC
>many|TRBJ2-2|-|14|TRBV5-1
CASSLVLDTGELFF
TGCGCCAGCAGCTTAGTATTGGACACCGGGGAGCTGTTTTTT
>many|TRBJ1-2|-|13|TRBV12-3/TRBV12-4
CASSLVENYGYTF
TGTGCCAGCAGTTTAGTGGAAAACTATGGCTACACCTTC
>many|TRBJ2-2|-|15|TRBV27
CASSLSFMNTGELFF
TGTGCCAGCAGTTTATCGTTTATGAACACCGGGGAGCTGTTTTTT
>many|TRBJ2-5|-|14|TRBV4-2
CASSQDLRGETQYF
TGTGCCAGCAGCCAAGATCTGAGAGGGGAGACCCAGTACTTC
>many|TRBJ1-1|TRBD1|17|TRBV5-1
CASKDPGTGLGNTEAFF
TGCGCCAGCAAAGATCCCGGGACAGGGCTTGGGAACACTGAAGCTTTCTTT
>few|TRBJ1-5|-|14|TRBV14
CASSQFSRNQPQHF
TGTGCCAGCAGCCAATTTAGCCGTAATCAGCCCCAGCATTTT
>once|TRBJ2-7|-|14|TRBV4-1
CASSPLTLAYEQYF
TGCGCCAGCAGCCCCCTCACACTCGCCTACGAGCAGTACTTC
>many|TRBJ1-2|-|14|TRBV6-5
CASSYSLGDRGYTF
TGTGCCAGCAGTTACTCACTGGGGGACCGGGGCTACACCTTC
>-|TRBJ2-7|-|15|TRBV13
CASSFTGESRYEQYF
TGTGCCAGCAGCTTTACGGGGGAATCCCGCTACGAGCAGTACTTC
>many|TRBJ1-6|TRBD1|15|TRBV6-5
CASSYRGQPNSPLHF
TGTGCCAGCAGTTACCGGGGACAGCCCAATTCACCCCTCCACTTT
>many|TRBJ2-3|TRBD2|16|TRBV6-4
CASSRTSGRGTDTQYF
TGTGCCAGCTCGCGGACTAGCGGGAGAGGCACAGATACGCAGTATTTT
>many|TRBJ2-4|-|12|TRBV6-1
CASSGWGDIQYF
TGTGCCAGCAGTGGATGGGGGGACATTCAGTACTTC
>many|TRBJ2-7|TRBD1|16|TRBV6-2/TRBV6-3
CASSYYPGQGSYEQYF
TGTGCCAGCAGTTACTATCCGGGACAGGGGTCCTACGAGCAGTACTTC
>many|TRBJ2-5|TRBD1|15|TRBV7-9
CASSGTGLDQETQYF
TGTGCCAGCAGTGGGACAGGGCTGGACCAAGAGACCCAGTACTTC
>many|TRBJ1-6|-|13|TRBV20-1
CSAQVSGDSPLHF
TGCAGTGCCCAAGTGTCGGGGGATTCACCCCTCCACTTT
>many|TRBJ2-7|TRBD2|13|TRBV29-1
CSTTSGNLNEQYF
TGCAGCACTACTAGCGGGAACCTTAACGAGCAGTACTTC
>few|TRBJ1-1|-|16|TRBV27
CASSPSGGDLNTEAFF
TGTGCCAGCAGTCCCTCGGGGGGGGACTTGAACACTGAAGCTTTCTTT
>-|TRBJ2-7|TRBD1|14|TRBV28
CASSVRQGNYEQYF
TGTGCCAGCAGCGTTAGACAGGGCAACTACGAGCAGTACTTC
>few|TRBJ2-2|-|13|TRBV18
CASSPPLTGELFF
TGTGCCAGCTCACCCCCCCTCACCGGGGAGCTGTTTTTT
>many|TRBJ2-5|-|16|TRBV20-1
CSAREGVAVPRETQYF
TGCAGTGCTAGAGAAGGAGTAGCGGTCCCTAGGGAGACCCAGTACTTC
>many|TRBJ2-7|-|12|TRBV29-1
CSVELQGREQYF
TGCAGCGTTGAACTACAGGGGAGGGAGCAGTACTTC
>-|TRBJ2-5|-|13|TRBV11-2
CASSTGHQETRYF
TGTGCCAGCAGCACGGGACACCAAGAGACCCGGTACTTC
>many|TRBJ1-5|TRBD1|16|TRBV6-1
CASSEAWGQGDQPQHF
TGTGCCAGCAGTGAAGCCTGGGGACAGGGTGATCAGCCCCAGCATTTT
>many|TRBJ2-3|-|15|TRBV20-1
CSALTGYRGTDTQYF
TGCAGTGCTTTAACAGGGTATCGTGGCACAGATACGCAGTATTTT
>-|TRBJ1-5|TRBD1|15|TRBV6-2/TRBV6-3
CASSLGQGYRQPQHF
TGTGCCAGCAGCCTTGGACAGGGATATCGTCAGCCCCAGCATTTT
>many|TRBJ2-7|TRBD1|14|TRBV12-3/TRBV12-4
CASSPGTAPYEQYF
TGTGCCAGCAGTCCCGGGACAGCACCCTACGAGCAGTACTTC
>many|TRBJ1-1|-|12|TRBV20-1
CRLAGGFSEAFF
TGCAGGTTGGCCGGGGGGTTTTCTGAAGCTTTCTTT
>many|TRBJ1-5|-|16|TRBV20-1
CSARPLNTGSNQPQHF
TGCAGTGCCAGACCCCTTAATACCGGCTCTAATCAGCCCCAGCATTTT
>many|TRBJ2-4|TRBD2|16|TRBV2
CASGPGGSLAKNIQYF
TGTGCCAGCGGTCCGGGAGGAAGCCTAGCCAAAAACATTCAGTACTTC
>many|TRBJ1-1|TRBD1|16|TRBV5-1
CASSPVWTGTNTEAFF
TGCGCCAGCAGCCCCGTCTGGACAGGGACGAACACTGAAGCTTTCTTT
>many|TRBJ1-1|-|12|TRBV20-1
CSARGAYTEAFF
TGCAGTGCTAGAGGGGCCTACACTGAAGCTTTCTTT
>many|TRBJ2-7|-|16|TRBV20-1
CSARPSGTHRVGEQYF
TGCAGTGCTAGACCCTCCGGAACCCACAGGGTTGGGGAGCAGTACTTC
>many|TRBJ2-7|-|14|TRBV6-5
CASMRDPLGYEQYF
TGTGCCAGCATGCGGGACCCCCTAGGCTACGAGCAGTACTTC
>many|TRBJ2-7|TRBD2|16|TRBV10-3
CAISSLTRRGAYEQYF
TGTGCCATCAGTAGTTTGACTCGCCGGGGGGCCTACGAGCAGTACTTC
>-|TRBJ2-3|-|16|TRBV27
CASSFHGGALFDTQYF
TGTGCCAGCAGTTTTCATGGCGGGGCGTTATTTGATACGCAGTATTTT
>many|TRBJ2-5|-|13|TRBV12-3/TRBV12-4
CASSSTLPETQYF
TGTGCCAGCAGTTCTACACTGCCGGAGACCCAGTACTTC
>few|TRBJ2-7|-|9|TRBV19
CASNYEQYF
TGTGCCAGTAACTACGAGCAGTACTTC
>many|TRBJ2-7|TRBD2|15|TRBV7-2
CASSFSGGGNYEQYF
TGTGCCAGCAGCTTCTCCGGCGGGGGGAACTACGAGCAGTACTTC
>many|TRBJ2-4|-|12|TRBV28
CASSFRRDSRYF
TGTGCCAGCAGTTTTCGCCGGGACTCACGGTACTTC